This T cell receptor (beta chain) appears in the sequencing data of a study of OX40 agonist ivuxolimab in advanced cancers. General study findings and limits: The average count of expanded clones was higher among CD8+ T cells than among CD4+. Expanded peripheral T-cell antigen specificity went undetermined.

Concerning this clone itself: Its antigen is not identified.

From germline, CDR1 is SQVTM and CDR2 ANQGSEA. CDR3 size: 11 residues. V dropped 6 bases and J dropped 2 bases, with 6 bases sitting between them. The assay was immunoSEQ multiplex PCR, and TCRdb's table has in-frame clones only and misses some. The profile shows some 83,000 clones, 80% to 90% of them singletons. The chain is built from TRBV29-1 and TRBJ2-3; no reliable D call. This clonotype originated in an adult with an advanced solid tumor such as melanoma, head and neck, liver or kidney cancer. Sample: CD4+ or CD8+ T cells sorted from blood, taken in a trial of the OX40 agonist ivuxolimab. The CDR3 region is CSVRYTDTQYF. For the CDR3, the DNA is TGCAGCGTACGCTACACAGATACGCAGTATTTT.